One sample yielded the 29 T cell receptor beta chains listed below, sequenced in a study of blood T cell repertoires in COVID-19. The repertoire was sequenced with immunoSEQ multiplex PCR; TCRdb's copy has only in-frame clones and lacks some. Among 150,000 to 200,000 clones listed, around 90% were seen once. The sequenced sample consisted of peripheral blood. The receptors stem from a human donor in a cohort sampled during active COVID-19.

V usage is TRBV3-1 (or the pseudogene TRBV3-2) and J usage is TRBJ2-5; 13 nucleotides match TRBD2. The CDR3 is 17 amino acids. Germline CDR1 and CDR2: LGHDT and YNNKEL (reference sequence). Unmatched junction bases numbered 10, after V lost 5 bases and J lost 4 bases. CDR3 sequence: CASSYGTSGTTGETQYF. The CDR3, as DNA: TGTGCCAGCAGCTACGGGACTAGCGGGACGACGGGAGAGACCCAGTACTTC.

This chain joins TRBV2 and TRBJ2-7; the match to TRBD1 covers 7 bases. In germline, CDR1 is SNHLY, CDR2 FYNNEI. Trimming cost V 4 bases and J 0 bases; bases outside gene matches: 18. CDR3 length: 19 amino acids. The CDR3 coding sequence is TGTGCCAGCAGTGTATTGGAGTGGAGCGTACAGGGGACCTCCTACGAGCAGTACTTC. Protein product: CASSVLEWSVQGTSYEQYF.

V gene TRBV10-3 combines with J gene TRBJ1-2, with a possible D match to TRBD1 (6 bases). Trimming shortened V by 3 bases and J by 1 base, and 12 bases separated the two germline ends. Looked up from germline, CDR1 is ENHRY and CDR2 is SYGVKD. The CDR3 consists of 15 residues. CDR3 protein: CAISDSGVRNYGYTF. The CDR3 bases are TGTGCCATCAGTGATTCAGGGGTCCGTAACTATGGCTACACCTTC.

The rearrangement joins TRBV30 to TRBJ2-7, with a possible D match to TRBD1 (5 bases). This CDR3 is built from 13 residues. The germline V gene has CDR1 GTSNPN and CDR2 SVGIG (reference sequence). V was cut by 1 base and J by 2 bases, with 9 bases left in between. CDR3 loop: CAWSGGPTYEQYF. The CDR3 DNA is TGTGCCTGGAGTGGGGGCCCCACCTACGAGCAGTACTTC.

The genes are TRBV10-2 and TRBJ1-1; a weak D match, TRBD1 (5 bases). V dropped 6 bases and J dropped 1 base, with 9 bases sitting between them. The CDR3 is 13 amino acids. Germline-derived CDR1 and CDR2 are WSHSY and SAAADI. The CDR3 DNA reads TGCGCCAGCAGGGGGGGAACGAACACTGAAGCTTTCTTT. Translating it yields CASRGGTNTEAFF.

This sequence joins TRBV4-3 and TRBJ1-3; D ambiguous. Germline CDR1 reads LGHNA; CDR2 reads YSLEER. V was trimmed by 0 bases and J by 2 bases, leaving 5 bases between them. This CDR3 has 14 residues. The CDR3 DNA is TGCGCCAGCAGCCAAGACCGGGCTGGAAACACCATATATTTT. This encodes CASSQDRAGNTIYF.

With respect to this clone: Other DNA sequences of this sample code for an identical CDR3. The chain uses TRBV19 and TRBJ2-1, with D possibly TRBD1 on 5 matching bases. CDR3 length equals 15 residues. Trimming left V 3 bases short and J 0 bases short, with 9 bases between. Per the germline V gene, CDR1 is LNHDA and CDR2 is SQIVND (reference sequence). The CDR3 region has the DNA TGTGCCAGTAGTATCCGACAGAGCTCCTACAATGAGCAGTTCTTC. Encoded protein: CASSIRQSSYNEQFF.

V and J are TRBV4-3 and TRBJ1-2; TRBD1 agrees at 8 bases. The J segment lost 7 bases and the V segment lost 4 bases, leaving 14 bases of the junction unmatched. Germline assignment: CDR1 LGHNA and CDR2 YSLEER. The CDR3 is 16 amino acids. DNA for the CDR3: TGCGCCAGCAGCCCAATTGGGGACAGGCGTTTGATTGGCTACACCTTC. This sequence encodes CASSPIGDRRLIGYTF.

CDR3 protein: CASGKGTGGDQPQHF. The CDR3 DNA reads TGTGCCAGCGGGAAGGGAACAGGGGGGGATCAGCCCCAGCATTTT. The chain recombines TRBV2 with TRBJ1-5, with TRBD1 matching 8 bases. Germline CDR1 reads SNHLY; CDR2 reads FYNNEI. Losses at the gene ends were 8 bases for V and 5 bases for J; bases not matched to a gene: 11. The CDR3 is 15 amino acids.

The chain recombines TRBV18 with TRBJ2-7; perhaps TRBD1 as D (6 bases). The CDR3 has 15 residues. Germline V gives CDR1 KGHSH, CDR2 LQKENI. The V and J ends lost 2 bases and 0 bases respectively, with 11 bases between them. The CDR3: CASSPSGALSYEQYF. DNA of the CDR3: TGTGCCAGCTCACCATCAGGGGCTCTCTCCTACGAGCAGTACTTC.

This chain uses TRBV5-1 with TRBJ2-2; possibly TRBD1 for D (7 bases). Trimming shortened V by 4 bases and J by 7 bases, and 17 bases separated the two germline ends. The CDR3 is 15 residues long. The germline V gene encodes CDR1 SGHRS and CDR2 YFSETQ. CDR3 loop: CASSPQEGAGGELFF. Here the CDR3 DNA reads TGCGCCAGCAGCCCGCAGGAGGGGGCTGGCGGGGAGCTGTTTTTT.

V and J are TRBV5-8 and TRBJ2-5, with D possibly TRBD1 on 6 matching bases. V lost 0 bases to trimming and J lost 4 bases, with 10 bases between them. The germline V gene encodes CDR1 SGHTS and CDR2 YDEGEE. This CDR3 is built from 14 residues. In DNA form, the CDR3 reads TGTGCCAGCAGCTTGGAGTTAGGGGGAGAGACCCAGTACTTC. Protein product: CASSLELGGETQYF.

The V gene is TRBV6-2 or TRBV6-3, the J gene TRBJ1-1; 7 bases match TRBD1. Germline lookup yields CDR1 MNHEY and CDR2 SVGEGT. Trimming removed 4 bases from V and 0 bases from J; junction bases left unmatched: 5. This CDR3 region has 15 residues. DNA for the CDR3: TGTGCCAGCAGTTCTAGGACAGGCATGAACACTGAAGCTTTCTTT. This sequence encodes CASSSRTGMNTEAFF.

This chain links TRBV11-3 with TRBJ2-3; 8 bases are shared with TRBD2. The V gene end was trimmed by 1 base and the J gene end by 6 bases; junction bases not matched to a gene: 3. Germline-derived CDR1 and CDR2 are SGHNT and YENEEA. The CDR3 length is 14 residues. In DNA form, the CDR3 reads TGTGCCAGCAGCTTAGGCGGGGGGAGGGATACGCAGTATTTT. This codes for CASSLGGGRDTQYF.

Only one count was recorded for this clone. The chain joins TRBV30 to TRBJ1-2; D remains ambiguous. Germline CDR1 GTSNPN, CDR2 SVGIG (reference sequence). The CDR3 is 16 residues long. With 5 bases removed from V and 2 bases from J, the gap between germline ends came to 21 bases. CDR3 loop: CAWFVAGEGANYGYTF. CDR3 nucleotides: TGTGCCTGGTTCGTGGCTGGGGAGGGCGCGAACTATGGCTACACCTTC.

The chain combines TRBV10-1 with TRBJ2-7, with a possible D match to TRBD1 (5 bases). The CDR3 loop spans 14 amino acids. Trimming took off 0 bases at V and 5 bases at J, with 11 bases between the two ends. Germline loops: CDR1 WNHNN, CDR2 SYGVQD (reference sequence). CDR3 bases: TGCGCCAGCAGTGAGTCGGCAGGGTCGGACGAGCAGTACTTC. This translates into CASSESAGSDEQYF.

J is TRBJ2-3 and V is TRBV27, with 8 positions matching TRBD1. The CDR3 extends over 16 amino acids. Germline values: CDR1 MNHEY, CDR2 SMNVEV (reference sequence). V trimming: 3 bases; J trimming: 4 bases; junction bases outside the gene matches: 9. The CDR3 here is CASSLDRVRLADTQYF. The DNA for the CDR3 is TGTGCCAGCAGTTTGGACAGGGTGAGGTTGGCAGATACGCAGTATTTT.

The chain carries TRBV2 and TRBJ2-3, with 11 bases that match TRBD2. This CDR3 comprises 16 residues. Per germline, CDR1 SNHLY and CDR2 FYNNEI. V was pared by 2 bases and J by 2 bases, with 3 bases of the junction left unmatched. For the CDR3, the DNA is TGTGCCAGCAGTGAACTAGCGGGGGGTTACACAGATACGCAGTATTTT. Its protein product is CASSELAGGYTDTQYF.

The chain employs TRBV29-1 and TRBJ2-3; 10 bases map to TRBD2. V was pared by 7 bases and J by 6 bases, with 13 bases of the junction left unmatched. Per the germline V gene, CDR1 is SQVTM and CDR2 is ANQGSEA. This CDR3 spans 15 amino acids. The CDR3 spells CSAAPPSGGLDTQYF. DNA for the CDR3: TGCAGCGCCGCCCCTCCTAGCGGGGGTTTGGATACGCAGTATTTT.

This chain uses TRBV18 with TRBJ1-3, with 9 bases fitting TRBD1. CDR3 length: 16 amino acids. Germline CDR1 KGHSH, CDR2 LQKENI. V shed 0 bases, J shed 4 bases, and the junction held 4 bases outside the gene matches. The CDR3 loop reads CASSPPGQGPGNTIYF. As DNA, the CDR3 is TGTGCCAGCTCACCACCGGGACAGGGTCCCGGAAACACCATATATTTT.

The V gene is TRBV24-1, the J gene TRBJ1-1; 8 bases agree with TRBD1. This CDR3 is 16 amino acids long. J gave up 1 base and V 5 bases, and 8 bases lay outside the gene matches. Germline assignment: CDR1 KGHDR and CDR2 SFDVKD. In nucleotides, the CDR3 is TGTGCCACCAGTGGCGGGACAGGCCAAGGGAACACTGAAGCTTTCTTT. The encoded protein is CATSGGTGQGNTEAFF.

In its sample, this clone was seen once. CDR3 residues: CASSEPGTGHTGELFF. The CDR3, as DNA: TGTGCCAGCAGCGAGCCCGGGACAGGCCACACCGGGGAGCTGTTTTTT. The V call is TRBV5-4, the J call TRBJ2-2; 8 bases are shared with TRBD1. This CDR3 is built from 16 residues. V trimming: 4 bases; J trimming: 3 bases; junction bases outside the gene matches: 8. CDR1 SGHNT and CDR2 YYREEE come from the germline V gene (reference sequence).

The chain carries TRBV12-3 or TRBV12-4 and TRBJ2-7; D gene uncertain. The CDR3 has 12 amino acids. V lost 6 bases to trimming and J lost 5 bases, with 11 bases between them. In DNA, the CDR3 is TGTGCCAGCAGCCGCGGTTCAAACGAGCAGTACTTC. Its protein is CASSRGSNEQYF.

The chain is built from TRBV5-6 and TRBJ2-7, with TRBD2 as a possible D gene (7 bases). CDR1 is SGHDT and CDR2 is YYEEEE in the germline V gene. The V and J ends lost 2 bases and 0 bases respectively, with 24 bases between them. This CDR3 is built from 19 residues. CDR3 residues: CASSFGGAPAGTNSYEQYF. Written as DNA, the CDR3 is TGTGCCAGCAGCTTCGGGGGCGCCCCAGCCGGGACTAACTCCTACGAGCAGTACTTC.

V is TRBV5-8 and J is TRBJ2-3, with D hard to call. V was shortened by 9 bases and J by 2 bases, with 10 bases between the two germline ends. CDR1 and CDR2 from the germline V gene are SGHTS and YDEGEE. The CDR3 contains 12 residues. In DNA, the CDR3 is TGTGCCACGAATCGGTACACAGATACGCAGTATTTT. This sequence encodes CATNRYTDTQYF.

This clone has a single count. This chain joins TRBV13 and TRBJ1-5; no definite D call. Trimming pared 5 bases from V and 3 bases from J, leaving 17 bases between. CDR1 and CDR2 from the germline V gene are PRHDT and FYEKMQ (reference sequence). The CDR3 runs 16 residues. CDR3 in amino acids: CASSPEPKEDNQPQHF. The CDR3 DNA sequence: TGTGCCAGCAGCCCCGAGCCTAAAGAGGACAATCAGCCCCAGCATTTT.

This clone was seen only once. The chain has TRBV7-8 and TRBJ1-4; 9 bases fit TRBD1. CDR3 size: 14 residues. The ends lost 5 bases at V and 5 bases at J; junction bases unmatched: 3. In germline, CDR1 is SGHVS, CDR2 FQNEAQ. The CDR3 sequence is CASSRTGDNEKLFF. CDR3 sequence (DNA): TGTGCCAGCAGCCGGACAGGGGACAATGAAAAACTGTTTTTT.

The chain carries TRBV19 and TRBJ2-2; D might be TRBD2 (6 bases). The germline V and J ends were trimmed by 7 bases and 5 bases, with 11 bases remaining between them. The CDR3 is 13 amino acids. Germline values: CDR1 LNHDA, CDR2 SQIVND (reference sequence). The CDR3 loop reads CASMGGGTGELFF. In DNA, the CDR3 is TGTGCCAGTATGGGTGGGGGGACCGGGGAGCTGTTTTTT. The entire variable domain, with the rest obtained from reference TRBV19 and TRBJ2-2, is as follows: DGGITQSPKYLFRKEGQNVTLSCEQNLNHDAMYWYRQDPGQGLRLIYYSQIVNDFQKGDIAEGYSVSREKKESFPLTVTSAQKNPTAFYLCASMGGGTGELFFGEGSRLTVL.

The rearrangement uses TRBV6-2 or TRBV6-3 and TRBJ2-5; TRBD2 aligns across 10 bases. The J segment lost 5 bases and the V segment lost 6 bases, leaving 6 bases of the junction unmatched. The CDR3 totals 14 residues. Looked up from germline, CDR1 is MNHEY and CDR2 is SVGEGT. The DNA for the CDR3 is TGTGCCAGCAGCCCAGCGGGGGGGCCGGAGACCCAGTACTTC. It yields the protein CASSPAGGPETQYF.